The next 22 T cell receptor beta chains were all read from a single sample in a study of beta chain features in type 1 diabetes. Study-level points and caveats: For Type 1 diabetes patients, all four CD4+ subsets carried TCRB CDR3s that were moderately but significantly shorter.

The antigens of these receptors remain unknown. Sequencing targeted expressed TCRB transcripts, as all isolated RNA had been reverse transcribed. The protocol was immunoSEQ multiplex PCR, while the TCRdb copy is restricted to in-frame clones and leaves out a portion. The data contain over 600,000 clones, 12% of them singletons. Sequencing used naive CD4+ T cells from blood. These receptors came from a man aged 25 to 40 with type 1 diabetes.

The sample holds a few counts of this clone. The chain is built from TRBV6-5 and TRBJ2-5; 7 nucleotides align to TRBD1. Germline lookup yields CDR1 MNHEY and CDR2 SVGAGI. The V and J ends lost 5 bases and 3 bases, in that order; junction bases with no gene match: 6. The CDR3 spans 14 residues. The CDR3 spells CASSGRDSKETQYF. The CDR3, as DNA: TGTGCCAGCAGTGGACGGGACAGTAAAGAGACCCAGTACTTC.

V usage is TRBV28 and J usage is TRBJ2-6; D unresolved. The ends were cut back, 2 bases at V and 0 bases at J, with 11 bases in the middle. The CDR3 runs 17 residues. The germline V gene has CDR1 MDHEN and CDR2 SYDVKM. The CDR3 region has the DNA TGTGCCAGCAGTTTAGTGGGTCTATCCTCTGGGGCCAACGTCCTGACTTTC. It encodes CASSLVGLSSGANVLTF. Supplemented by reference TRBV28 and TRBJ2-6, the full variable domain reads DVKVTQSSRYLVKRTGEKVFLECVQDMDHENMFWYRQDPGLGLRLIYFSYDVKMKEKGDIPEGYSVSREKKERFSLILESASTNQTSMYLCASSLVGLSSGANVLTFGAGSRLTVL.

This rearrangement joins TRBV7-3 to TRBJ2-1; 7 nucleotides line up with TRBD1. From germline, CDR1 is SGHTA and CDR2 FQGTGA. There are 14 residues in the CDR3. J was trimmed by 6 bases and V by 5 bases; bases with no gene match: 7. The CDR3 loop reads CASSPGTARNEQFF. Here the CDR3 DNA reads TGTGCCAGCAGCCCCGGGACAGCACGCAATGAGCAGTTCTTC. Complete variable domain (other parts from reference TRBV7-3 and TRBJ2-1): GAGVSQTPSNKVTEKGKYVELRCDPISGHTALYWYRQSLGQGPEFLIYFQGTGAADDSGLPNDRFFAVRPEGSVSTLKIQRTERGDSAVYLCASSPGTARNEQFFGPGTRLTVL.

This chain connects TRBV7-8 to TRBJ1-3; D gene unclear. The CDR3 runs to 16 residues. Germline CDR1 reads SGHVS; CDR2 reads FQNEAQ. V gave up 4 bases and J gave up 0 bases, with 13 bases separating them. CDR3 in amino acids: CASSSLTASSGNTIYF. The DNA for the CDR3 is TGTGCCAGCAGCTCATTGACCGCAAGCTCTGGAAACACCATATATTTT.

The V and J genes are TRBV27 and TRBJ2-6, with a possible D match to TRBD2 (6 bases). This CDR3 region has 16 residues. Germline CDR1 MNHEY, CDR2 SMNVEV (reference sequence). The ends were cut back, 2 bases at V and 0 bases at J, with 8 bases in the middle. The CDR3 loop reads CASSLGGVSGANVLTF. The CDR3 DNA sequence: TGTGCCAGCAGTTTAGGAGGGGTCTCTGGGGCCAACGTCCTGACTTTC.

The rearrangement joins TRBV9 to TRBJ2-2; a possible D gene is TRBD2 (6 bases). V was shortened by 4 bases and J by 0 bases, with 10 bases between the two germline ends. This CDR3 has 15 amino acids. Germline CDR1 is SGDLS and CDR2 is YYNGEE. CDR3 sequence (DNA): TGTGCCAGCAGCCTCGGGACTCCGAACACCGGGGAGCTGTTTTTT. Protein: CASSLGTPNTGELFF.

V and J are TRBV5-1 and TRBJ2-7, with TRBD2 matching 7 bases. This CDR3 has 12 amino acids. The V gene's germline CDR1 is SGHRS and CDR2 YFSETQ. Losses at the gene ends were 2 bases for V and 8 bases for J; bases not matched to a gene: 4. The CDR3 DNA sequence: TGCGCCAGCAGCTTCGGGGGGACGCAGCAGTACTTC. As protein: CASSFGGTQQYF.

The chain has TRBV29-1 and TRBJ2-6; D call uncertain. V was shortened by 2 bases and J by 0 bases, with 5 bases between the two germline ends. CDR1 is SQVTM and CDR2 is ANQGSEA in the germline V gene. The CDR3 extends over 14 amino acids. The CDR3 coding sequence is TGCAGCGTTGAATCTTTCTCTGGGGCCAACGTCCTGACTTTC. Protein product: CSVESFSGANVLTF. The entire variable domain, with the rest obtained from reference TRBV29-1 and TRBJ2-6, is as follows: SAVISQKPSRDICQRGTSLTIQCQVDSQVTMMFWYRQQPGQSLTLIATANQGSEATYESGFVIDKFPISRPNLTFSTLTVSNMSPEDSSIYLCSVESFSGANVLTFGAGSRLTVL.

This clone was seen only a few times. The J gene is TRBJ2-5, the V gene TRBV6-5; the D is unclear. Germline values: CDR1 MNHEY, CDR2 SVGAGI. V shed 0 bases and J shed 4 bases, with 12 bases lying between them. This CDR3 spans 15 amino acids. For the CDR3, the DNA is TGTGCCAGCAGTTACTCCTCGACTTGGAGAGAGACCCAGTACTTC. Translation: CASSYSSTWRETQYF.

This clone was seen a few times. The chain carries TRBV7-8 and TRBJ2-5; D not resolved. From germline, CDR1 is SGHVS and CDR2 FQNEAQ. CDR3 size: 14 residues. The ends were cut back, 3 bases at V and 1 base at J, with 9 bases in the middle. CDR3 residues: CASSFLGLQETQYF. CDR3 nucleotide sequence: TGTGCCAGCAGCTTTTTAGGGCTCCAAGAGACCCAGTACTTC. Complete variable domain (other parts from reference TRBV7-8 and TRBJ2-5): GAGVSQSPRYKVAKRGQDVALRCDPISGHVSLFWYQQALGQGPEFLTYFQNEAQLDKSGLPSDRFFAERPEGSVSTLKIQRTQQEDSAVYLCASSFLGLQETQYFGPGTRLLVL.

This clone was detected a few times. CDR3 loop: CASSPHVGGYTF. In DNA, the CDR3 is TGTGCCAGCAGCCCCCATGTAGGGGGCTACACCTTC. V gene TRBV9 combines with J gene TRBJ1-2; no reliable D call. Trimming left V 4 bases short and J 8 bases short, with 12 bases between. This CDR3 has 12 amino acids. The germline V gene encodes CDR1 SGDLS and CDR2 YYNGEE.

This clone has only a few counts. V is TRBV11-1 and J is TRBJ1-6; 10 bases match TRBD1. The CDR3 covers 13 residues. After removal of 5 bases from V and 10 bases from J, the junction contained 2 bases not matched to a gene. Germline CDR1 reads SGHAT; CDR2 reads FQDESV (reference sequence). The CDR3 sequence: CASSRTGGSPLHF. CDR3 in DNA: TGTGCCAGCAGCAGGACAGGGGGATCACCCCTCCACTTT.

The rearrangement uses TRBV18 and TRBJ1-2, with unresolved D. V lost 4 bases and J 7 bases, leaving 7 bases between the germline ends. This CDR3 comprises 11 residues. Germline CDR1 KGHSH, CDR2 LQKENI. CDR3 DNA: TGTGCCAGCTCACGGCTTGTTGGCTACACCTTC. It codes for CASSRLVGYTF.

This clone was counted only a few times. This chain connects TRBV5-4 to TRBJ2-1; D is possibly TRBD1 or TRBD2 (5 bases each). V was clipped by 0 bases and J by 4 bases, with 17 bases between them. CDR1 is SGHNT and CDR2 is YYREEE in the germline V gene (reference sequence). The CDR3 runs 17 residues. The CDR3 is CASSLGGTLTPYNEQFF. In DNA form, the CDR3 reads TGTGCCAGCAGCTTGGGTGGGACCCTCACACCTTACAATGAGCAGTTCTTC.

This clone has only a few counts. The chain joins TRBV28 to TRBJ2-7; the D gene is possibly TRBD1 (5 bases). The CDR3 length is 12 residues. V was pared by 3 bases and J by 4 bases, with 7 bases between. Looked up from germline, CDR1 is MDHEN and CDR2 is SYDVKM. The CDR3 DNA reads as TGTGCCAGCAGTTTTAGGGGATACGAGCAGTACTTC. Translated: CASSFRGYEQYF.

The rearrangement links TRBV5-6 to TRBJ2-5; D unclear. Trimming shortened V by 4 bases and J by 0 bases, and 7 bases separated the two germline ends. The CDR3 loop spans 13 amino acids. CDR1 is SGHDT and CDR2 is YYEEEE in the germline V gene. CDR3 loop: CASSRTYQETQYF. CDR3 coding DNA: TGTGCCAGCAGCAGGACCTACCAAGAGACCCAGTACTTC.

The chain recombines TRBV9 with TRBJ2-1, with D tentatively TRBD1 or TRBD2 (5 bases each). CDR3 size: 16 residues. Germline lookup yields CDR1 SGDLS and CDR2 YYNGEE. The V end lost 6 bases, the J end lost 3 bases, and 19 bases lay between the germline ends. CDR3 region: CASTQTGTAIYNEQFF. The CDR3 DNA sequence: TGTGCCAGCACCCAGACCGGGACCGCGATCTACAATGAGCAGTTCTTC.

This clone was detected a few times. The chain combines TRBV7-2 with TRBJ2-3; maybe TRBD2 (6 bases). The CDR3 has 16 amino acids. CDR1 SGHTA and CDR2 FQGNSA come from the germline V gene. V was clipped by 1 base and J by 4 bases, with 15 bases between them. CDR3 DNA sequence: TGTGCCAGCAGCTTAGGACGCCTAGCGACGGCAGATACGCAGTATTTT. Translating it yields CASSLGRLATADTQYF.

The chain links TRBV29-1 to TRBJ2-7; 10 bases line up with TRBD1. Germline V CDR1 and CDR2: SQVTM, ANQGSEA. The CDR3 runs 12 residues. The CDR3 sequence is CSVSGQGYEQYF. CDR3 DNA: TGCAGTGTATCGGGACAGGGGTACGAGCAGTACTTC.

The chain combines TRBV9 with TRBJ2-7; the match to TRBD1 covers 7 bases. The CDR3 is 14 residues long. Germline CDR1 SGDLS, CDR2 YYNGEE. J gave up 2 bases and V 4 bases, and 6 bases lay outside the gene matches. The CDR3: CASSTSGTAYEQYF. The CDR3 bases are TGTGCCAGCAGCACTTCCGGGACAGCCTACGAGCAGTACTTC.

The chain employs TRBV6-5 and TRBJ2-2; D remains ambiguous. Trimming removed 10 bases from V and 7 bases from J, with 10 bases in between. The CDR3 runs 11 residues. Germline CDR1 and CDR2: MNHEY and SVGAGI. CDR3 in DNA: TGTGCCACTTCTAACGGCGGGGAGCTGTTTTTT. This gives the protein CATSNGGELFF.

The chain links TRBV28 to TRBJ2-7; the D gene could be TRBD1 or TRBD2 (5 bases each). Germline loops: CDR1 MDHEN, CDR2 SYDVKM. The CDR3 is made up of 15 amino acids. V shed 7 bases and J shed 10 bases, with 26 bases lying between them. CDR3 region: CASNPTAGAVEEQYF. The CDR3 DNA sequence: TGTGCCAGCAACCCGACAGCCGGGGCGGTAGAAGAACAGTACTTC.